These 23 T cell receptor beta chains were all obtained from the same sample, sequenced in a study of neurological immune-mediated disorders. In TCRdb, the 5' RACE reads were re-called with MiXCR into one record per CDR3 protein. Found here are 20,000 to 25,000 distinct CDR3 sequences, roughly 17% of them singletons; the top ten hold 7.5%. The specimen sequenced was CD8+ T cells from blood. The receptor set was obtained from a woman aged 18 to 35 with multiple sclerosis.

This clonotype showed up many times. J is TRBJ2-3 and V is TRBV7-9; D remains unclear. The germline gives CDR1 SEHNR, CDR2 FQNEAQ (reference sequence). This CDR3 has 15 residues. With 1 base removed from V and 1 base from J, the gap between germline ends came to 9 bases. The DNA of the CDR3 is TGTGCCAGCAGCTTAGAGATGTGGGGCACAGATACGCAGTATTTT. Its protein product is CASSLEMWGTDTQYF.

This clonotype was observed at least ten times. This CDR3 is CASSLRALAGGCDNEQFF. The CDR3 nucleotides are TGTGCCAGCAGCCTAAGAGCCCTAGCGGGGGGTTGCGACAATGAGCAGTTCTTC. The chain joins TRBV7-3 to TRBJ2-1, with TRBD2 matching over 11 bases. With 5 bases clipped from V and 5 bases from J, the junction kept 14 bases outside the gene matches. CDR3 length: 18 residues. Germline CDR1 is SGHTA and CDR2 is FQGTGA. Combining the CDR3 with reference TRBV7-3 and TRBJ2-1 gives the whole variable domain GAGVSQTPSNKVTEKGKYVELRCDPISGHTALYWYRQSLGQGPEFLIYFQGTGAADDSGLPNDRFFAVRPEGSVSTLKIQRTERGDSAVYLCASSLRALAGGCDNEQFFGPGTRLTVL.

This clonotype was seen many times. The chain has TRBV27 and TRBJ2-7; D is perhaps TRBD1 or TRBD2 (5 bases each). Germline CDR1 reads MNHEY; CDR2 reads SMNVEV (reference sequence). CDR3 length: 15 residues. Trimming left V 1 base short and J 3 bases short, with 13 bases between. CDR3 sequence reads: CASSLLGELGYEQYF. The DNA of the CDR3 is TGTGCCAGCAGTTTATTGGGGGAGTTAGGCTACGAGCAGTACTTC.

The chain couples TRBV10-3 to TRBJ1-5, with D perhaps matching TRBD1 (5 bases). CDR3 length equals 16 residues. CDR1 is ENHRY and CDR2 is SYGVKD in the germline V gene. V lost 5 bases to trimming and J lost 2 bases, with 16 bases between them. As DNA, the CDR3 is TGTGCCATCAGTAACGGGGGGGAAGGGGGCAATCAGCCCCAGCATTTT. This codes for CAISNGGEGGNQPQHF.

This clonotype was counted ten times or more. The chain combines TRBV7-8 with TRBJ2-7; 10 nucleotides align to TRBD2. Per the germline V gene, CDR1 is SGHVS and CDR2 is FQNEAQ. The CDR3 consists of 15 residues. V was pared by 1 base and J by 3 bases, with 3 bases of the junction left unmatched. Here the CDR3 DNA reads TGTGCCAGCAGCTTAGGGGGACTAGCGAGCTACGAGCAGTACGTC. Translated, it gives CASSLGGLASYEQYV.

This clonotype occurred many times. The V gene is TRBV9, the J gene TRBJ1-4; TRBD1 is a possible D gene (5 bases). The germline V gene has CDR1 SGDLS and CDR2 YYNGEE. Trimming removed 1 base from V and 8 bases from J, with 9 bases in between. The CDR3 has 13 amino acids. CDR3: CASSVQGGEKLFF. The CDR3 DNA sequence: TGTGCCAGCAGCGTACAGGGAGGGGAAAAACTGTTTTTT.

This clonotype was recorded at least ten times. The chain employs TRBV12-3 or TRBV12-4 and TRBJ2-1, with TRBD1 identical over 9 bases. The trim removed 5 bases at V and 6 bases at J, leaving 11 bases unmatched. This CDR3 is 16 amino acids long. CDR3: CASSPGPGQGPNEQFF. The CDR3, as DNA: TGTGCCAGCAGTCCGGGGCCGGGACAGGGCCCCAATGAGCAGTTCTTC.

This clonotype was recorded many times. The chain has TRBV28 and TRBJ2-7; 9 positions agree with TRBD1. V lost 2 bases and J lost 2; bases outside the gene matches: 7. Germline V gene lookup returns CDR1 MDHEN and CDR2 SYDVKM. The CDR3 runs 16 residues. CDR3 DNA: TGTGCCAGCAGTTTAGATGCCGGGACAGGGACCTACGAGCAGTACTTC. Translation: CASSLDAGTGTYEQYF.

This clonotype occurred many times. The chain is built from TRBV12-3 or TRBV12-4 and TRBJ1-3; a possible D gene is TRBD1 (5 bases). The CDR3 is made up of 16 amino acids. The V end lost 3 bases, the J end lost 0 bases, and 12 bases lay between the germline ends. The CDR3 DNA is TGTGCCAGCAGTTTGGGCGGGGGTTCCTCTGGAAACACCATATATTTT. Protein sequence: CASSLGGGSSGNTIYF.

By its share, this clonotype is medium-sized. V gene TRBV13 combines with J gene TRBJ2-5; no reliable D call. The CDR3 totals 15 residues. V was clipped by 1 base and J by 0 bases, with 9 bases between them. Per the germline V gene, CDR1 is PRHDT and CDR2 is FYEKMQ (reference sequence). This CDR3 reads CASSLESGYQETQYF. In DNA, the CDR3 is TGTGCCAGCAGCTTAGAATCCGGGTACCAAGAGACCCAGTACTTC.

This clonotype was seen ten or more times. The chain recombines TRBV19 with TRBJ1-5, with D unclear. V dropped 6 bases and J dropped 0 bases, with 12 bases sitting between them. CDR3 length equals 15 residues. Germline CDR1 is LNHDA and CDR2 is SQIVND (reference sequence). Here the CDR3 reads CASSSLLVSNQPQHF. CDR3 nucleotide sequence: TGTGCCAGTAGCTCCCTCTTAGTTAGCAATCAGCCCCAGCATTTT. Full variable domain (remainder filled in from reference TRBV19 and TRBJ1-5): DGGITQSPKYLFRKEGQNVTLSCEQNLNHDAMYWYRQDPGQGLRLIYYSQIVNDFQKGDIAEGYSVSREKKESFPLTVTSAQKNPTAFYLCASSSLLVSNQPQHFGDGTRLSIL.

This clonotype appeared many times. The DNA for the CDR3 is TGTGCCATGAGAAAGTCAGGGGAGAACACTGAAGCTTTCTTT. It encodes CAMRKSGENTEAFF. V and J are TRBV10-3 and TRBJ1-1; D might be TRBD1 (6 bases). From germline, CDR1 is ENHRY and CDR2 SYGVKD. V was cut by 9 bases and J by 1 base, with 15 bases left in between. The CDR3 has 14 residues.

This clonotype was detected many times. The gene calls are TRBV3-1 and TRBJ2-3; TRBD1 aligns across 12 bases. Germline CDR1 reads LGHDT; CDR2 reads YNNKEL (reference sequence). This CDR3 has 16 residues. The J segment lost 1 base and the V segment lost 4 bases, leaving 3 bases of the junction unmatched. The CDR3 here is CASSPGQGAGTDTQYF. CDR3 sequence (DNA): TGTGCCAGCAGCCCGGGACAGGGGGCTGGCACAGATACGCAGTATTTT.

DNA of the CDR3: TGCAGTGATGGACACAGGGACACTGAAGCTTTCTTT. It is translated as CSDGHRDTEAFF. The chain links TRBV20-1 to TRBJ1-1, with D possibly being TRBD1 (6 bases). This CDR3 spans 12 amino acids. Trimming removed 7 bases from V and 3 bases from J, with 12 bases in between. Germline V gene data show CDR1 as DFQATT and CDR2 as SNEGSKA (reference sequence).

This chain joins TRBV14 and TRBJ1-1; D uncertain. The germline V and J ends were trimmed by 4 bases and 3 bases, with 18 bases remaining between them. This CDR3 region has 16 residues. The germline V gene has CDR1 SGHDN and CDR2 FVKESK. In nucleotides, the CDR3 is TGTGCCAGCAGCCGTCGGTTTCCGGTGCCGTACACTGAAGCTTTCTTT. Its translation: CASSRRFPVPYTEAFF.

V usage is TRBV5-6 and J usage is TRBJ1-2; D is unclear. The CDR3 contains 16 residues. Germline CDR1 SGHDT, CDR2 YYEEEE. V lost 3 bases and J lost 4, with 19 bases in between. The CDR3, as DNA: TGTGCCAGCAGCTCCCGTAGAGGGAGGGTCGCCTATGGCTACACCTTC. Translating it yields CASSSRRGRVAYGYTF.

Many counts were recorded for this clonotype. This chain joins TRBV12-3 or TRBV12-4 and TRBJ1-5; D call uncertain. This CDR3 region has 14 residues. V gave up 6 bases and J gave up 0 bases, with 9 bases separating them. Written as DNA, the CDR3 is TGTGCCAGCAGCCCATCTTCTAGCAATCAGCCCCAGCATTTT. Its protein product is CASSPSSSNQPQHF.

This clonotype showed up many times. CDR3 residues: CASSLVPSSYNEQFF. The CDR3 DNA reads TGTGCCAGCAGCTTAGTGCCCAGCTCCTACAATGAGCAGTTCTTC. This rearrangement joins TRBV7-6 to TRBJ2-1, with D unclear. From germline, CDR1 is SGHVS and CDR2 FNYEAQ. Trimming pared 1 base from V and 0 bases from J, leaving 7 bases between. The CDR3 loop spans 15 amino acids.

This clonotype was seen ten or more times. This chain uses TRBV6-2 or TRBV6-3 with TRBJ2-3; D not certain. Per the germline V gene, CDR1 is MNHEY and CDR2 is SVGEGT. Trimming removed 6 bases at V and 3 bases at J, with 16 bases between. CDR3 length: 15 amino acids. CDR3 region: CASSLQLLRTDTQYF. CDR3 coding DNA: TGTGCCAGCAGCCTCCAACTACTAAGGACAGATACGCAGTATTTT.

This clonotype was observed at least ten times. The J gene is TRBJ2-1, the V gene TRBV5-1, with D possibly TRBD2 on 6 matching bases. Deletions cut 0 bases from V and 0 bases from J, with 10 bases between. This CDR3 is 16 amino acids long. Germline lookup yields CDR1 SGHRS and CDR2 YFSETQ. The DNA for the CDR3 is TGCGCCAGCAGCTTGGGGCGGGATAGCTCCTACAATGAGCAGTTCTTC. It is translated as CASSLGRDSSYNEQFF.

This clonotype was seen many times. The gene calls are TRBV30 and TRBJ2-1; 7 bases are a match to TRBD2. The CDR3 contains 15 residues. With 4 bases clipped from V and 3 bases from J, the junction kept 9 bases outside the gene matches. The germline V gene encodes CDR1 GTSNPN and CDR2 SVGIG (reference sequence). The CDR3 sequence is CAWTSEGGSYNEQFF. The CDR3, as DNA: TGTGCCTGGACCTCAGAGGGCGGGAGCTACAATGAGCAGTTCTTC.

V usage is TRBV3-1 and J usage is TRBJ1-2; 9 positions agree with TRBD1. V trimming: 1 base; J trimming: 2 bases; junction bases outside the gene matches: 17. The CDR3 has 20 amino acids. CDR1 LGHDT and CDR2 YNNKEL come from the germline V gene (reference sequence). The chain's CDR3 is CASSQAGTGGSPPFNYGYTF. For the CDR3, the DNA is TGTGCCAGCAGCCAAGCCGGAACAGGGGGCAGTCCCCCTTTCAACTATGGCTACACCTTC.

With regard to this clonotype: An end of the junction differs from the germline gene, which may be a read error. The chain combines TRBV6-6 with TRBJ2-5; 7 bases agree with TRBD2. Looked up from germline, CDR1 is MNHNY and CDR2 is SVGAGI (reference sequence). The CDR3 extends over 13 amino acids. The CDR3 bases are TGCGCCGGTTCGGGGGGACGGCAAGAGACCCAGTACTTC. It is translated as CAGSGGRQETQYF.